This entry describes one TCR beta chain. The sample belongs to a study of blood T cell repertoires in COVID-19. Study in general: The United States, Italy and Spain supplied acute and convalescent COVID-19 samples.

Libraries were prepared by immunoSEQ multiplex PCR; TCRdb keeps only in-frame clonotypes and omits some of them. The table includes 130,000 or so clones, more than 80% detected once. The CDR3 totals 11 residues. Germline V gene data show CDR1 as SGHVS and CDR2 as FQNEAQ. V was trimmed by 4 bases and J by 7 bases, leaving 7 bases between them. The sequenced material came from peripheral blood. The gene calls are TRBV7-8 and TRBJ1-1; unclear D gene. This receptor was taken from a woman aged 55 to 70 with acute or convalescent COVID-19. The CDR3 loop is CASSSLFEAFF. The CDR3 DNA reads TGTGCCAGCAGCTCCTTATTTGAAGCTTTCTTT.